One and the same sample provided the 23 T cell receptor beta chains below, sequenced in a study of T-cell reconstitution after alpha-beta-depleted transplantation in children. Preparing the TCRbeta library involved the use of unique molecular identifiers. TCRdb reprocessed the PCR reads with MiXCR, giving one entry per CDR3 protein. The top ten clones hold around 0.79% of a sample with approximately 650,000 distinct CDR3 sequences, about 12% of them seen once. This specimen was PBMCs, taken before TCRalphabeta/CD19-depleted stem cell transplant. These receptors were obtained from a girl aged 2-10 years with congenital amegakaryocytic thrombocytopenia, due to receive a stem cell transplant.

This clonotype was recorded a few times. This chain joins TRBV7-9 and TRBJ1-4; 10 nucleotides align to TRBD1. Germline V gives CDR1 SEHNR, CDR2 FQNEAQ (reference sequence). This CDR3 comprises 15 residues. The ends lost 5 bases at V and 4 bases at J; junction bases unmatched: 4. CDR3 nucleotide sequence: TGTGCCAGCAGCCCGAGGACAGGGGGTAATGAAAAACTGTTTTTT. Amino acid sequence: CASSPRTGGNEKLFF.

This clonotype turned up a few times. The rearrangement joins TRBV27 to TRBJ2-3; either TRBD1 or TRBD2 may supply D (6 bases each). Germline loops: CDR1 MNHEY, CDR2 SMNVEV (reference sequence). The V end lost 8 bases, the J end lost 3 bases, and 15 bases lay between the germline ends. This CDR3 has 14 amino acids. CDR3 protein: CASGRGGGTDTQYF. The CDR3 DNA sequence: TGTGCCAGCGGCAGGGGTGGGGGGACAGATACGCAGTATTTT.

This clonotype occurred many times. The rearrangement joins TRBV29-1 to TRBJ2-5, with 7 bases that match TRBD1. Germline CDR1 SQVTM, CDR2 ANQGSEA. This CDR3 contains 12 residues. Trimming took 6 bases from V and 3 from J; bases not matched to a gene: 4. This chain's CDR3 is CSVRTGEETQYF. The CDR3, as DNA: TGCAGCGTCCGGACAGGAGAAGAGACCCAGTACTTC.

At least ten counts were recorded for this clonotype. V and J are TRBV5-1 and TRBJ2-1; 11 bases are a match to TRBD2. In germline, CDR1 is SGHRS, CDR2 YFSETQ. The CDR3 is 15 amino acids. V shed 4 bases, J shed 3 bases, and the junction held 3 bases outside the gene matches. CDR3 amino acids: CASSTGLADYNEQFF. The CDR3, as DNA: TGCGCCAGCAGCACGGGACTAGCGGACTACAATGAGCAGTTCTTC.

This clonotype was observed at least ten times. The CDR3 DNA sequence: TGCGCCAGCAGCTCCCCAGGGGAAGTAGGGGAGCAGTACTTC. Protein: CASSSPGEVGEQYF. The chain has TRBV5-1 and TRBJ2-7; a possible D gene is TRBD1 (6 bases). In germline, CDR1 is SGHRS, CDR2 YFSETQ. V was clipped by 3 bases and J by 7 bases, with 17 bases between them. This CDR3 is built from 14 residues.

V usage is TRBV27 and J usage is TRBJ1-2; 8 bases map to TRBD1. The CDR3 is made up of 15 amino acids. Trimming at V came to 5 bases and at J to 4 bases, leaving 9 bases not matched to a gene. Germline assignment: CDR1 MNHEY and CDR2 SMNVEV (reference sequence). The CDR3 loop reads CASSPMTGESYGYTF. Here the CDR3 DNA reads TGTGCCAGCAGTCCTATGACAGGGGAGAGCTATGGCTACACCTTC.

This clonotype was detected a few times. The rearrangement links TRBV5-5 to TRBJ2-2; TRBD1 matches 10 bases. Trimming cost V 4 bases and J 7 bases; bases outside gene matches: 4. This CDR3 region has 14 residues. Germline CDR1 SGHKS, CDR2 YYEKEE (reference sequence). CDR3 residues: CASSVGTGDGELFF. The CDR3 region has the DNA TGTGCCAGCAGCGTCGGGACAGGGGACGGGGAGCTGTTTTTT.

This clonotype was observed many times. The gene calls are TRBV5-1 and TRBJ2-1; the match to TRBD2 covers 9 bases. V was pared by 3 bases and J by 5 bases, with 9 bases of the junction left unmatched. The CDR3 contains 16 residues. Germline V gene data show CDR1 as SGHRS and CDR2 as YFSETQ. CDR3 sequence reads: CASSSATAGGDNEQFF. The CDR3 nucleotides are TGCGCCAGCAGCTCGGCCACAGCGGGGGGAGACAATGAGCAGTTCTTC.

This clonotype was observed many times. This chain joins TRBV12-3 or TRBV12-4 and TRBJ1-2; no clear D. Trimming stripped 3 bases from V and 6 bases from J, with 11 bases between. CDR3 length: 13 amino acids. CDR3 in amino acids: CASSFEDWHGYTF. In DNA form, the CDR3 reads TGTGCCAGCAGTTTTGAGGACTGGCATGGCTACACCTTC.

This clonotype came up a few times. V usage is TRBV5-5 and J usage is TRBJ2-1; 12 nucleotides match TRBD2. V shed 3 bases and J 8 bases; nucleotides not matched to a gene: 9. The germline V gene has CDR1 SGHKS and CDR2 YYEKEE (reference sequence). This CDR3 comprises 16 residues. In DNA form, the CDR3 reads TGTGCCAGCAGCTACCGGACTAGCGGGGCCTTGGATGAGCAGTTCTTC. Its protein is CASSYRTSGALDEQFF.

The chain links TRBV5-1 to TRBJ2-7; no definite D call. Germline CDR1 SGHRS, CDR2 YFSETQ. The ends were cut back, 5 bases at V and 1 base at J, with 10 bases in the middle. The CDR3 runs to 13 residues. DNA for the CDR3: TGCGCCAGCAGTTTCCAGTTTTCCTACGAGCAGTACTTC. Amino acid sequence: CASSFQFSYEQYF. The full variable domain, in which reference TRBV5-1 and TRBJ2-7 provide the parts outside the CDR3, is KAGVTQTPRYLIKTRGQQVTLSCSPISGHRSVSWYQQTPGQGLQFLFEYFSETQRNKGNFPGRFSGRQFSNSRSEMNVSTLELGDSALYLCASSFQFSYEQYFGPGTRLTVT.

The chain employs TRBV9 and TRBJ2-7; D gene unclear. Per the germline V gene, CDR1 is SGDLS and CDR2 is YYNGEE. This CDR3 is built from 14 residues. V shed 0 bases and J shed 2 bases, with 9 bases lying between them. CDR3 coding DNA: TGTGCCAGCAGCGTAGGGCCATTGGCCTACGAGCAGTACTTC. This sequence encodes CASSVGPLAYEQYF.

This clonotype has ten or more counts. The chain combines TRBV29-1 with TRBJ2-1, with no clear D. This CDR3 has 13 amino acids. With 0 bases removed from V and 8 bases from J, the gap between germline ends came to 11 bases. Germline V gives CDR1 SQVTM, CDR2 ANQGSEA. The CDR3 is CSVEDLPIDEQFF. Written as DNA, the CDR3 is TGCAGCGTTGAAGATCTACCGATAGATGAGCAGTTCTTC.

This chain joins TRBV25-1 and TRBJ2-2; perhaps TRBD1 as D (6 bases). With 3 bases removed from V and 5 bases from J, the gap between germline ends came to 13 bases. Germline CDR1 and CDR2: MGHDK and SYGVNS. CDR3 length: 15 residues. CDR3 in amino acids: CASSEDRGLTGELFF. The CDR3 DNA reads as TGTGCCAGCAGTGAGGACAGAGGTTTAACCGGGGAGCTGTTTTTT.

This clonotype has ten or more counts. The V and J genes are TRBV6-5 and TRBJ2-1; 7 nucleotides line up with TRBD1. V was pared by 2 bases and J by 8 bases, with 9 bases of the junction left unmatched. In germline, CDR1 is MNHEY, CDR2 SVGAGI. The CDR3 is made up of 15 amino acids. The CDR3, as DNA: TGTGCCAGCAGTTACGAACAGGGGAGACTTTATGAGCAGTTCTTC. It codes for CASSYEQGRLYEQFF.

This clonotype was detected ten times or more. The rearrangement joins TRBV5-6 to TRBJ2-1; D possibly matches TRBD1 or TRBD2 (5 bases each). This CDR3 spans 14 amino acids. The V gene lost 3 bases and the J gene lost 2 bases, with 9 bases spanning the gap. Per the germline V gene, CDR1 is SGHDT and CDR2 is YYEEEE. CDR3 in amino acids: CASSSGPTYNEQFF. The DNA for the CDR3 is TGTGCCAGCAGCTCGGGACCAACCTACAATGAGCAGTTCTTC.

This clonotype came up many times. CDR3 in DNA: TGTGCCAGCAGCCAGAGCGGGAGAACAGATACGCAGTATTTT. Protein sequence: CASSQSGRTDTQYF. This sequence joins TRBV14 and TRBJ2-3, with TRBD2 identical over 8 bases. Germline loops: CDR1 SGHDN, CDR2 FVKESK. The ends lost 3 bases at V and 3 bases at J; junction bases unmatched: 2. The CDR3 is made up of 14 amino acids. Supplemented by reference TRBV14 and TRBJ2-3, the full variable domain reads EAGVTQFPSHSVIEKGQTVTLRCDPISGHDNLYWYRRVMGKEIKFLLHFVKESKQDESGMPNNRFLAERTGGTYSTLKVQPAELEDSGVYFCASSQSGRTDTQYFGPGTRLTVL.

This clonotype was seen repeatedly, ten times or more. This rearrangement joins TRBV11-2 to TRBJ2-3; D perhaps matches TRBD2 (5 bases). This CDR3 is 15 amino acids long. Germline V CDR1 and CDR2: SGHAT, FQNNGV. Trimming cost V 7 bases and J 0 bases, with 14 bases left between them. CDR3 sequence reads: CASTPWTLSTDTQYF. The CDR3 nucleotides read TGTGCCAGCACCCCTTGGACTTTAAGCACAGATACGCAGTATTTT. The full variable domain, completed using reference TRBV11-2 and TRBJ2-3, is EAGVAQSPRYKIIEKRQSVAFWCNPISGHATLYWYQQILGQGPKLLIQFQNNGVVDDSQLPKDRFSAERLKGVDSTLKIQPAKLEDSAVYLCASTPWTLSTDTQYFGPGTRLTVL.

J is TRBJ2-1 and V is TRBV20-1; D gene unclear. Germline-derived CDR1 and CDR2 are DFQATT and SNEGSKA (reference sequence). The V end was cut by 3 bases, the J end by 7 bases, with 7 bases between. The CDR3 has 11 residues. This CDR3 reads CSASLPNEQFF. CDR3 nucleotides: TGCAGTGCTAGCCTACCAAATGAGCAGTTCTTC.

The chain has TRBV7-2 and TRBJ2-3; D is possibly TRBD1 or TRBD2 (7 bases each). The V gene lost 5 bases and the J gene lost 4 bases, with 16 bases spanning the gap. This CDR3 has 15 residues. Germline V gives CDR1 SGHTA, CDR2 FQGNSA. The CDR3 DNA sequence: TGTGCCAGCAGCCTCCGCCAGGGGGGGTCAGATACGCAGTATTTT. Its translation is CASSLRQGGSDTQYF.

This clonotype was found many times. The J gene is TRBJ2-1, the V gene TRBV9; 7 nucleotides line up with TRBD2. The CDR3 has 15 amino acids. With V trimmed by 3 bases and J by 4 bases, 7 bases remained unmatched. Germline V lookup: CDR1 SGDLS, CDR2 YYNGEE. CDR3 sequence reads: CASSAGTKVYNEQFF. For the CDR3, the DNA is TGTGCCAGCAGCGCCGGGACTAAGGTTTACAATGAGCAGTTCTTC. Supplemented by reference TRBV9 and TRBJ2-1, the full variable domain reads DSGVTQTPKHLITATGQRVTLRCSPRSGDLSVYWYQQSLDQGLQFLIQYYNGEERAKGNILERFSAQQFPDLHSELNLSSLELGDSALYFCASSAGTKVYNEQFFGPGTRLTVL.

Ten or more counts support this clonotype. This chain links TRBV20-1 with TRBJ2-3, with D hard to call. This CDR3 comprises 16 residues. Trimming removed 6 bases at V and 0 bases at J, with 19 bases between. The germline V gene encodes CDR1 DFQATT and CDR2 SNEGSKA (reference sequence). CDR3 bases: TGCAGTGCGACCCCCACGAAAATTCGGAGCACAGATACGCAGTATTTT. Its translation is CSATPTKIRSTDTQYF.

The chain links TRBV5-1 to TRBJ2-7, with 7 bases identical to TRBD2. CDR1 is SGHRS and CDR2 is YFSETQ in the germline V gene. The CDR3 runs to 15 residues. V lost 4 bases and J lost 3; bases outside the gene matches: 10. CDR3 region: CASSDPPSGSYEQYF. CDR3 DNA: TGCGCCAGCAGCGATCCTCCTAGCGGAAGCTACGAGCAGTACTTC.